The present entry profiles one TCR beta chain with its context. Its antigen is still unknown. Per germline, CDR1 LGHNA and CDR2 YNFKEQ. The CDR3 loop spans 15 amino acids. Trimming cost V 3 bases and J 4 bases; bases outside gene matches: 7. The PCR used 60 Vbeta and 13 Jbeta primers. Data came from immunoSEQ multiplex PCR; TCRdb stores just in-frame clones and leaves some out. Among about 140,000 clones listed, about 80% were seen once. The data were obtained in a study of cytomegalovirus exposure and HLA in healthy donors. Study details: Genotyping of 400 or so donors showed that over 80% belonged to the Caucasian-associated ancestry cluster. Overall study findings and caveats: Later work found that TCR association rates differed between HLA loci; DRB1 had the most and HLA-C the fewest. According to a later analysis, donors in an Asian-associated ancestry cluster reportedly had fewer N-insertions than the roughly 630-donor mean.

V usage is TRBV4-2 and J usage is TRBJ2-7, with 9 nucleotides matching TRBD2. The receptor was isolated from a woman aged 60-75 years in good health and CMV-seropositive. The sample taken for sequencing was PBMCs. CDR3: CASSQAGGNDYEQYF. The DNA of the CDR3 is TGTGCCAGCAGCCAGGCGGGAGGGAACGATTACGAGCAGTACTTC.